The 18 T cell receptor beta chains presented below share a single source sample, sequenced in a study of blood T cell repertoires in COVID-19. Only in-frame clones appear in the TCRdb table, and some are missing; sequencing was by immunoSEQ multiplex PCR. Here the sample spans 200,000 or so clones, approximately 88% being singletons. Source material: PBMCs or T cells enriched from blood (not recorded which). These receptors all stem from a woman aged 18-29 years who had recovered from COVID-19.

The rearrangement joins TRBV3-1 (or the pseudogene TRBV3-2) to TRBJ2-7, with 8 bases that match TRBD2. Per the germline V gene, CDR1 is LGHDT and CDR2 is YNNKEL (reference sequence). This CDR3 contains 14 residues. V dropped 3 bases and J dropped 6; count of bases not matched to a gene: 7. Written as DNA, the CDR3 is TGTGCCAGCAGCCAGGGGACGGGAGGGGTCGAGCAGTACTTC. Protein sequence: CASSQGTGGVEQYF.

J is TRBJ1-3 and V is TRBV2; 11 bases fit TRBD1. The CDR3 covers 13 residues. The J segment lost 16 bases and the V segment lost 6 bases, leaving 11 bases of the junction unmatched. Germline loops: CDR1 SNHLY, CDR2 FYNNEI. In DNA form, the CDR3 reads TGTGCCAGCAGGGGGGACAGGGGGACCCCGAGGTATTTT. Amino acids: CASRGDRGTPRYF.

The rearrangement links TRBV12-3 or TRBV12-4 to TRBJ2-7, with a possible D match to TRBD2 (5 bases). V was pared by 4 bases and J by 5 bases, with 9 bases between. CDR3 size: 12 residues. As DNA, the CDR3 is TGTGCCAGCAGTTCCAACGGGAACGAGCAGTACTTC. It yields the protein CASSSNGNEQYF.

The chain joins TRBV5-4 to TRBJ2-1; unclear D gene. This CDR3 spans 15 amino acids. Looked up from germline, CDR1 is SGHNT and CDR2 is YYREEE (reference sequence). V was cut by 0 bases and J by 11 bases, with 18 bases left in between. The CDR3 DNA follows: TGTGCCAGCAGCTTGGAGGCGACCATCAAAGCGAAGCAGTTCTTC. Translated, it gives CASSLEATIKAKQFF.

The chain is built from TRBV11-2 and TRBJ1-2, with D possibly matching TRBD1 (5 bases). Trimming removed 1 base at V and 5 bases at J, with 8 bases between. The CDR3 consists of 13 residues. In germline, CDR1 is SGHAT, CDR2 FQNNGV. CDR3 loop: CASSLGRQYGYTF. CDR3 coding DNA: TGTGCCAGCAGCTTAGGGCGACAGTATGGCTACACCTTC. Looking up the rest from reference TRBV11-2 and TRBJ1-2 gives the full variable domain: EAGVAQSPRYKIIEKRQSVAFWCNPISGHATLYWYQQILGQGPKLLIQFQNNGVVDDSQLPKDRFSAERLKGVDSTLKIQPAKLEDSAVYLCASSLGRQYGYTFGSGTRLTVV.

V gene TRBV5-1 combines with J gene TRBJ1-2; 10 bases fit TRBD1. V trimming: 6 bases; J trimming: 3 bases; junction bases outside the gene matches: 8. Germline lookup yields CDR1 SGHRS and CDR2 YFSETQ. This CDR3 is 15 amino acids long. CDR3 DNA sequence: TGCGCCAGCACCAAGGGTGGGACAGGGGACTATGGCTACACCTTC. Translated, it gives CASTKGGTGDYGYTF.

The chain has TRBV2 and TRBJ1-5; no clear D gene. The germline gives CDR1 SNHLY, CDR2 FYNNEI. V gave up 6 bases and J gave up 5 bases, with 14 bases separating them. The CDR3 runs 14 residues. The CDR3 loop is CASREDRGDQPQHF. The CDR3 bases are TGTGCCAGCAGAGAGGACCGCGGGGATCAGCCCCAGCATTTT.

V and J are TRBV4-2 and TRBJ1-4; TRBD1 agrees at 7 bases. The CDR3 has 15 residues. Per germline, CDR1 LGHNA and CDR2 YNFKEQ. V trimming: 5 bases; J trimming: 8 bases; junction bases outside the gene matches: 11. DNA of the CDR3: TGTGCCAGCAGCTTAAAACAGGGGATTGGGGAAAAACTGTTTTTT. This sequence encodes CASSLKQGIGEKLFF.

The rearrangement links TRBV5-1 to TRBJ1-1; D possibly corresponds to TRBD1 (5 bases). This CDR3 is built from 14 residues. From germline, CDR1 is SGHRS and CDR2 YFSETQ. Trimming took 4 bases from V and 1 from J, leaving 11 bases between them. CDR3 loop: CASSADIRNTEAFF. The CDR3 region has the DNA TGCGCCAGCAGCGCGGACATTAGGAACACTGAAGCTTTCTTT.

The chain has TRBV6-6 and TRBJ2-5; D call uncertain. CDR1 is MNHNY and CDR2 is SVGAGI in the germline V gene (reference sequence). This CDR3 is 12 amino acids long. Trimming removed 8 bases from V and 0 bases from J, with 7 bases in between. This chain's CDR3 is CASGLYQETQYF. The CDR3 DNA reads TGTGCCAGCGGGCTTTACCAAGAGACCCAGTACTTC.

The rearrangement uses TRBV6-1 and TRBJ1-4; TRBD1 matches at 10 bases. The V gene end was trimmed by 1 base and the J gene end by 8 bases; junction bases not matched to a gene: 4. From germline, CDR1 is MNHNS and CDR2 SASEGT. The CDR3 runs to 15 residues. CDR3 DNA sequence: TGTGCCAGCAGTGAAGGGGAGACAGGGGGCGAAAAACTGTTTTTT. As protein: CASSEGETGGEKLFF.

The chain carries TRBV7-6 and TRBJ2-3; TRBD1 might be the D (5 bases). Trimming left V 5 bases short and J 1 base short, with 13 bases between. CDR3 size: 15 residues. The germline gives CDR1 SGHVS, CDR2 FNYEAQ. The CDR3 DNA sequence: TGTGCCAGCAGCGCTAGGGGTGAGGGCACAGATACGCAGTATTTT. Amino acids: CASSARGEGTDTQYF.

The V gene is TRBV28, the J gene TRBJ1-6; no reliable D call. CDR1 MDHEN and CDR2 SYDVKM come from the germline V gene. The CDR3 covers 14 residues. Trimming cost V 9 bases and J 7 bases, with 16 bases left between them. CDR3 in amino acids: CASRPGDRNSPLHF. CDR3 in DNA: TGTGCCAGTCGACCGGGAGATAGGAATTCACCCCTCCACTTT.

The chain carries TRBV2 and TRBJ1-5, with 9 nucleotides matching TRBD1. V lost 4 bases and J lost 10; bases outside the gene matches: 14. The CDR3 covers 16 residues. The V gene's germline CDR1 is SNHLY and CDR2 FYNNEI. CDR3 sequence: CASSVGQGEAIGPQHF. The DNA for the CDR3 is TGTGCCAGCAGTGTGGGACAGGGAGAGGCAATCGGACCCCAGCATTTT.

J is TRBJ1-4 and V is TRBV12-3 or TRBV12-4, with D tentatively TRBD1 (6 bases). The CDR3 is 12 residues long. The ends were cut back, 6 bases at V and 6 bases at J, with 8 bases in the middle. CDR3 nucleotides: TGTGCCAGCAGCTCAGGGGATGAAAAACTGTTTTTT. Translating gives CASSSGDEKLFF.

The CDR3 sequence is CASTKRPDRSNTGELFF. In DNA form, the CDR3 reads TGTGCCAGCACCAAAAGACCGGACAGGTCGAACACCGGGGAGCTGTTTTTT. The genes are TRBV27 and TRBJ2-2; 7 nucleotides line up with TRBD1. This CDR3 has 17 amino acids. Per the germline V gene, CDR1 is MNHEY and CDR2 is SMNVEV (reference sequence). Trimming cost V 7 bases and J 0 bases; bases outside gene matches: 11.

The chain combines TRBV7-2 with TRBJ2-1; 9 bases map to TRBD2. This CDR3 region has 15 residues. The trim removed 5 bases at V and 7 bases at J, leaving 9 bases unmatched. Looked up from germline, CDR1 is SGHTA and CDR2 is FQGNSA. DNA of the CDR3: TGTGCCAGCAGCCCTCAGCGGGGGGCGGGTAATGAGCAGTTCTTC. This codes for CASSPQRGAGNEQFF.

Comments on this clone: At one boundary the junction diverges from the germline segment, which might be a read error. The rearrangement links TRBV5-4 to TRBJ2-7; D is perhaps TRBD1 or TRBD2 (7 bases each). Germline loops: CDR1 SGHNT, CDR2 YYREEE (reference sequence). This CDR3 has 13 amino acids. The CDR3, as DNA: TGTGCCAGCAGTTTGGGAGGGGGCGAAGAGCAGTACTTC. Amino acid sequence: CASSLGGGEEQYF.